These 19 T cell receptor beta chains share one sample of origin, sequenced in a study of cytotoxic CD8 clonotypes in ibrutinib-treated CLL. This table comes from immunoSEQ multiplex PCR, and its TCRdb copy is limited to in-frame clones, with some not included. The table includes about 57,000 clones, 50% to 70% detected once. Material: PBMCs, obtained after 24 months of ibrutinib treatment. These receptors were taken from a human donor with chronic lymphocytic leukemia.

Only a few counts were recorded for this clone. The chain joins TRBV7-6 to TRBJ1-4; no definite D call. Germline CDR1 and CDR2: SGHVS and FNYEAQ. V lost 2 bases and J 8 bases, leaving 6 bases between the germline ends. The CDR3 covers 12 residues. CDR3 in DNA: TGTGCCAGCAGCTTAAGTTCCGAAAAACTGTTTTTT. The encoded protein is CASSLSSEKLFF.

The CDR3 bases are TGTGCCACAAGGGGGCTGGTAAACACCGGGGAGCTGTTTTTT. Translation: CATRGLVNTGELFF. The chain is built from TRBV19 and TRBJ2-2; TRBD1 matches 7 bases. Germline CDR1 is LNHDA and CDR2 is SQIVND (reference sequence). This CDR3 contains 14 residues. V gave up 10 bases and J gave up 2 bases; unmatched junction bases: 7.

This chain links TRBV28 with TRBJ2-1, with no clear D. This CDR3 is 14 amino acids long. With 2 bases removed from V and 6 bases from J, the gap between germline ends came to 11 bases. Germline assignment: CDR1 MDHEN and CDR2 SYDVKM. This CDR3 is CASSLQNQINEQFF. CDR3 nucleotide sequence: TGTGCCAGCAGTTTACAGAACCAAATCAATGAGCAGTTCTTC.

Only one count was recorded for this clone. V gene TRBV13 combines with J gene TRBJ2-1, with D perhaps matching TRBD1 or TRBD2 (6 bases each). This CDR3 contains 14 residues. V lost 6 bases and J 4 bases, leaving 13 bases between the germline ends. Germline V lookup: CDR1 PRHDT, CDR2 FYEKMQ (reference sequence). CDR3 residues: CASRRGVGYNEQFF. CDR3 DNA sequence: TGTGCCAGCAGAAGGGGGGTTGGTTACAATGAGCAGTTCTTC.

This clone has at least ten counts. The V gene is TRBV5-1, the J gene TRBJ2-2; D is unclear. Trimming pared 0 bases from V and 4 bases from J, leaving 7 bases between. This CDR3 contains 14 residues. Germline CDR1 is SGHRS and CDR2 is YFSETQ. This CDR3 reads CASSLARSTGELFF. DNA of the CDR3: TGCGCCAGCAGCTTGGCCCGGAGCACCGGGGAGCTGTTTTTT.

This rearrangement joins TRBV5-1 to TRBJ2-2, with D unclear. Trimming took off 4 bases at V and 7 bases at J, with 8 bases between the two ends. The CDR3 runs to 12 residues. Germline assignment: CDR1 SGHRS and CDR2 YFSETQ. Here the CDR3 DNA reads TGCGCCAGCAGCCCCAATTTCGGGGAGCTGTTTTTT. Translating it yields CASSPNFGELFF.

The sample holds a few counts of this clone. The chain joins TRBV6-1 to TRBJ2-5, with 7 nucleotides matching TRBD1. This CDR3 has 14 amino acids. Germline lookup yields CDR1 MNHNS and CDR2 SASEGT. V lost 11 bases to trimming and J lost 4 bases; unmatched junction nucleotides: 13. The chain's CDR3 is CASQSYRGRETQYF. The CDR3 nucleotides are TGTGCCTCCCAGAGCTACAGGGGAAGAGAGACCCAGTACTTC.

In its sample, this clone was seen many times. This chain uses TRBV2 with TRBJ2-3, with 7 bases that match TRBD1. The V gene end was trimmed by 6 bases and the J gene end by 0 bases; junction bases not matched to a gene: 6. There are 15 residues in the CDR3. From germline, CDR1 is SNHLY and CDR2 FYNNEI. The CDR3 reads CASRDRAASTDTQYF. CDR3 DNA: TGTGCCAGCAGAGACAGGGCAGCAAGCACAGATACGCAGTATTTT.

This chain connects TRBV28 to TRBJ1-2; D is ambiguous. Germline-derived CDR1 and CDR2 are MDHEN and SYDVKM. This CDR3 spans 13 amino acids. The V gene lost 6 bases and the J gene lost 4 bases, with 12 bases spanning the gap. DNA for the CDR3: TGTGCCAGCAGGAAAGTCGGGATCTATGGCTACACCTTC. Its protein is CASRKVGIYGYTF.

The chain has TRBV29-1 and TRBJ2-1; D is ambiguous. The germline V gene encodes CDR1 SQVTM and CDR2 ANQGSEA. Trimming removed 7 bases at V and 8 bases at J, with 18 bases between. The CDR3 is made up of 13 amino acids. CDR3 in amino acids: CSDVAPYYHEQFF. CDR3 in DNA: TGCAGCGATGTAGCCCCATATTACCATGAGCAGTTCTTC.

This chain connects TRBV6-1 to TRBJ2-3; D may be TRBD1 or TRBD2 (5 bases each). The CDR3 contains 14 residues. The V gene lost 6 bases and the J gene lost 2 bases, with 12 bases spanning the gap. CDR1 is MNHNS and CDR2 is SASEGT in the germline V gene. The CDR3 coding sequence is TGTGCCAGCAGCCTCGGGACGAACACAGATACGCAGTATTTT. Translated, it gives CASSLGTNTDTQYF.

The rearrangement uses TRBV6-5 and TRBJ2-1, with D perhaps matching TRBD2 (6 bases). The CDR3 consists of 12 residues. The V and J ends lost 0 bases and 9 bases respectively, with 6 bases between them. Germline V gene lookup returns CDR1 MNHEY and CDR2 SVGAGI. The CDR3 DNA reads as TGTGCCAGCAGTTACTCGGGGGGTGAGCAGTTCTTC. Translated: CASSYSGGEQFF.

The sample holds a few counts of this clone. The rearrangement joins TRBV5-1 to TRBJ1-1, with 8 nucleotides matching TRBD1. This CDR3 is 15 amino acids long. The V segment lost 4 bases and the J segment 4 bases; nucleotides outside the gene matches: 9. Germline V gene data show CDR1 as SGHRS and CDR2 as YFSETQ. The CDR3 protein is CASSTLGQGITEAFF. CDR3 nucleotides: TGCGCCAGCAGCACTTTAGGACAGGGTATCACTGAAGCTTTCTTT.

The rearrangement links TRBV5-1 to TRBJ1-4; TRBD1 aligns across 11 bases. Trimming removed 4 bases from V and 7 bases from J; junction bases left unmatched: 9. The CDR3 totals 16 residues. Germline CDR1 reads SGHRS; CDR2 reads YFSETQ. This chain's CDR3 is CASSPGRGTGGEKLFF. CDR3 coding DNA: TGCGCCAGCAGCCCGGGGCGAGGGACAGGGGGTGAAAAACTGTTTTTT.

This chain uses TRBV7-9 with TRBJ1-1, with D perhaps TRBD1 (6 bases). Deletions cut 3 bases from V and 4 bases from J, with 15 bases between. Germline CDR1 reads SEHNR; CDR2 reads FQNEAQ (reference sequence). The CDR3 sequence is 15 residues long. CDR3 in amino acids: CASSLGGDWATEAFF. The CDR3 DNA reads as TGTGCCAGCAGCTTGGGGGGCGATTGGGCCACTGAAGCTTTCTTT.

The chain carries TRBV5-1 and TRBJ2-1, with D perhaps matching TRBD1 (6 bases). The V end was cut by 0 bases, the J end by 6 bases, with 10 bases between. CDR3 size: 14 residues. The germline V gene has CDR1 SGHRS and CDR2 YFSETQ. For the CDR3, the DNA is TGCGCCAGCAGCTTGGGGGGACACAGCAATGAGCAGTTCTTC. Residues: CASSLGGHSNEQFF.

The chain has TRBV11-1 and TRBJ2-1; TRBD2 agrees at 13 bases. Germline CDR1 SGHAT, CDR2 FQDESV (reference sequence). V was pared by 6 bases and J by 9 bases, with 8 bases of the junction left unmatched. This CDR3 comprises 15 residues. Here the CDR3 reads CASSSLAGGPTEQFF. The DNA for the CDR3 is TGTGCCAGCAGTTCACTAGCGGGAGGGCCCACTGAGCAGTTCTTC.

This clone was counted between two and nine times. V is TRBV5-1 and J is TRBJ2-7; TRBD2 agrees at 11 bases. Trimming cost V 2 bases and J 1 base; bases outside gene matches: 5. The CDR3 is 16 residues long. Germline V lookup: CDR1 SGHRS, CDR2 YFSETQ. CDR3 residues: CASSFTLAGGSYEQYF. CDR3 DNA: TGCGCCAGCAGCTTTACCCTAGCGGGAGGTTCCTACGAGCAGTACTTC.

J is TRBJ2-5 and V is TRBV6-1, with TRBD1 matching over 7 bases. J was trimmed by 1 base and V by 1 base; bases with no gene match: 3. Germline loops: CDR1 MNHNS, CDR2 SASEGT. The CDR3 covers 15 residues. The CDR3 is CASSEGQGIQETQYF. The CDR3 region has the DNA TGTGCCAGCAGTGAAGGACAGGGAATCCAAGAGACCCAGTACTTC.